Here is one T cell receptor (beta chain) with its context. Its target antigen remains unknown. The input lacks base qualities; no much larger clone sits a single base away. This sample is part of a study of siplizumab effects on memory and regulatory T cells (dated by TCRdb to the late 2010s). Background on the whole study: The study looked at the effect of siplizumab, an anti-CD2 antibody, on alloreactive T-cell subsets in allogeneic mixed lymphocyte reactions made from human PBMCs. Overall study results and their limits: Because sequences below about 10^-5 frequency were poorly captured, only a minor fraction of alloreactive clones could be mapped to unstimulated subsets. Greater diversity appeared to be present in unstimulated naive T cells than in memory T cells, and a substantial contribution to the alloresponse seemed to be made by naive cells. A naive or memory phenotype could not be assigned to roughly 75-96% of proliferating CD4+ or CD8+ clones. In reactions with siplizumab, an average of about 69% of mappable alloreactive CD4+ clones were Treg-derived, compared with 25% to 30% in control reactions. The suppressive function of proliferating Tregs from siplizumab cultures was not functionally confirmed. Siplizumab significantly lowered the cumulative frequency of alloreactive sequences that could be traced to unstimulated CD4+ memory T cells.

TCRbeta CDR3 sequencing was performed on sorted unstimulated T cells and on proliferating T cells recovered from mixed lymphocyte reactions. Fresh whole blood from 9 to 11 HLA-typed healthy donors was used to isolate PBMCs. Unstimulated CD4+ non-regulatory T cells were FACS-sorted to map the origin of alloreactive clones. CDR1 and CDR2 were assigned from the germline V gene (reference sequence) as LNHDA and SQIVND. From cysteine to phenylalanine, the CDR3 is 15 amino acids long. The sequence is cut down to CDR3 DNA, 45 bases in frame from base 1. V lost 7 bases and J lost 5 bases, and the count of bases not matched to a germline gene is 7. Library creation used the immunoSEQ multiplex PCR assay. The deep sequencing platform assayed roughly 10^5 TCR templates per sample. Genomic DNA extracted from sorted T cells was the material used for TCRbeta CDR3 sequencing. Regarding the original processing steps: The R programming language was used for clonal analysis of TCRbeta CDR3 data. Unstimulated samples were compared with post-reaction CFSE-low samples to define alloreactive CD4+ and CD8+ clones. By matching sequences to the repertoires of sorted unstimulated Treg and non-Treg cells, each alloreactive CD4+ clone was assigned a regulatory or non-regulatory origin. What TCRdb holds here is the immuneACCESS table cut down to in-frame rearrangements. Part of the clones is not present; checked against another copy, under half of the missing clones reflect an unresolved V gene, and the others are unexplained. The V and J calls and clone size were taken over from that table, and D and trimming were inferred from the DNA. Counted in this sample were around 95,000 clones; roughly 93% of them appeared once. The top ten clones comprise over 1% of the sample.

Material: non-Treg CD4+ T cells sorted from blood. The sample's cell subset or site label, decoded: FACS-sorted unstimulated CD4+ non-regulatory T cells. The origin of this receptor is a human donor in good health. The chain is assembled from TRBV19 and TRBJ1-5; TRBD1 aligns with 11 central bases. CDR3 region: CASILGQGVDQPQHF. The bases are TGTGCCAGTATTTTGGGACAGGGGGTAGATCAGCCCCAGCATTTT.